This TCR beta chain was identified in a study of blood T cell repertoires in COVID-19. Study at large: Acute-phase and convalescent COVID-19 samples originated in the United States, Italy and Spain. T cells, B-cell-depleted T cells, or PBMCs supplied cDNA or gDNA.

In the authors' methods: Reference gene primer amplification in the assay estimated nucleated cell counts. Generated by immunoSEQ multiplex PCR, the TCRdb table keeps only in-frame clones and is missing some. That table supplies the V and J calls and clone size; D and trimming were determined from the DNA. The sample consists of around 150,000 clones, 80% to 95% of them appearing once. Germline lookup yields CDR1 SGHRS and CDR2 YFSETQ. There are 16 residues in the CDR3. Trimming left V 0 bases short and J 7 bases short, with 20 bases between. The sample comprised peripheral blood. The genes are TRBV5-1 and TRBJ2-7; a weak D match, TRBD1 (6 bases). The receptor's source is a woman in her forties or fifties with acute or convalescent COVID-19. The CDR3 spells CASSLVPTGVEGEQYF. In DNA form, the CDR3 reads TGCGCCAGCAGCTTGGTCCCGACAGGTGTCGAGGGGGAGCAGTACTTC.